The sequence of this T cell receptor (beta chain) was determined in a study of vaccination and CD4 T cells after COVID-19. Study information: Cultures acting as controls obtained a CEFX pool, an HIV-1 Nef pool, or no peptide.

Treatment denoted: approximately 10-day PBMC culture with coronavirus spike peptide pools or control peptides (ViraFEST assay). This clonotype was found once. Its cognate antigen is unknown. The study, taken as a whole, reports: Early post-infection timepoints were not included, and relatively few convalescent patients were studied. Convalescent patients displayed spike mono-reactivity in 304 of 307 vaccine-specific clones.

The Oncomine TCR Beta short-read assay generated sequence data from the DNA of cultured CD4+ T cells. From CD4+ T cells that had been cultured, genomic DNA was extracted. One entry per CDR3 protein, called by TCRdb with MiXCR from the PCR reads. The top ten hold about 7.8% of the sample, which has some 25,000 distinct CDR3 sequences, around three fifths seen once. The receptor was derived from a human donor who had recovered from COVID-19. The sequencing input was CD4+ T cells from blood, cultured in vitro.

In DNA form, the CDR3 reads TGTGCCAGCAGCTTAGCGAGCGGGAGGCCGGACGAGCAGTACTTC. Translated: CASSLASGRPDEQYF. The genes are TRBV7-2 and TRBJ2-7, with 9 bases matching TRBD2. CDR1 SGHTA and CDR2 FQGNSA come from the germline V gene. The V segment lost 0 bases and the J segment 5 bases; nucleotides outside the gene matches: 5. The length of the CDR3 is 15 residues.